The 10 T cell receptor beta chains below come from one sample, sequenced in a study of T cell repertoires in cytomegalovirus infection. Each CDR3 protein gets one entry after TCRdb re-called the reads with MiXCR. The sample comprises about 240,000 distinct CDR3 sequences, around an eighth of which are singletons, and 1.5% to 2% rests with the top ten. The sample consisted of PBMCs. The receptors were gathered from a human donor in good health (CMV status not recorded). Some clones in this sample may be carry-over from other donors' samples.

This clonotype was counted at least ten times. The chain combines TRBV7-2 with TRBJ1-1; D perhaps matches TRBD1 (5 bases). The CDR3 runs to 13 residues. The germline gives CDR1 SGHTA, CDR2 FQGNSA. V was shortened by 4 bases and J by 5 bases, with 11 bases between the two germline ends. The CDR3 loop is CASSWDLETEAFF. CDR3 bases: TGTGCCAGCAGCTGGGACCTAGAGACTGAAGCTTTCTTT.

This clonotype has a count of ten or more. The chain joins TRBV7-2 to TRBJ2-1; 9 bases match TRBD2. The length of the CDR3 is 15 residues. CDR1 and CDR2 (germline): SGHTA, FQGNSA. The V segment lost 5 bases and the J segment 5 bases; nucleotides outside the gene matches: 7. The chain's CDR3 is CASSATSGSNNEQFF. CDR3 bases: TGTGCCAGCAGCGCCACTAGCGGGTCCAACAATGAGCAGTTCTTC. Filled out from reference TRBV7-2 and TRBJ2-1, the complete variable domain reads GAGVSQSPSNKVTEKGKDVELRCDPISGHTALYWYRQSLGQGLEFLIYFQGNSAPDKSGLPSDRFSAERTGGSVSTLTIQRTQQEDSAVYLCASSATSGSNNEQFFGPGTRLTVL.

This clonotype was found many times. The chain combines TRBV7-8 with TRBJ2-5; TRBD2 matches at 9 bases. Germline V gene lookup returns CDR1 SGHVS and CDR2 FQNEAQ. Unmatched junction bases numbered 11, after V lost 1 base and J lost 5 bases. The CDR3 runs to 17 residues. CDR3 DNA sequence: TGTGCCAGCAGCTTAGGGGGGCGGGGGGGCCCTATGGAGACCCAGTACTTC. Translation gives CASSLGGRGGPMETQYF.

This clonotype was observed many times. The V and J genes are TRBV7-2 and TRBJ1-5; D not certain. The CDR3 has 15 amino acids. Deletions cut 1 base from V and 0 bases from J, with 7 bases between. In germline, CDR1 is SGHTA, CDR2 FQGNSA. The CDR3 sequence is CASSLDVGSNQPQHF. CDR3 DNA: TGTGCCAGCAGCTTAGACGTGGGTAGCAATCAGCCCCAGCATTTT.

This clonotype was detected a few times. The chain has TRBV6-2 or TRBV6-3 and TRBJ2-7, with 8 bases matching TRBD1. V shed 6 bases, J shed 6 bases, and the junction held 10 bases outside the gene matches. CDR3 length equals 14 residues. The germline V gene encodes CDR1 MNHEY and CDR2 SVGEGT. The CDR3 bases are TGTGCCAGCAGCTGGGGGACAGGTGTTGCCGAGCAGTACTTC. It is translated as CASSWGTGVAEQYF.

This clonotype was counted only a few times. This chain joins TRBV5-6 and TRBJ2-5; 9 bases match TRBD1. The CDR3 contains 15 residues. J gave up 4 bases and V 4 bases, and 8 bases lay outside the gene matches. Looked up from germline, CDR1 is SGHDT and CDR2 is YYEEEE. The CDR3 protein is CASSDPGQGGETQYF. The CDR3 region has the DNA TGTGCCAGCAGCGATCCGGGACAGGGAGGAGAGACCCAGTACTTC.

This clonotype has at least ten counts. This chain connects TRBV2 to TRBJ1-4; no clear D. The germline V gene has CDR1 SNHLY and CDR2 FYNNEI. The CDR3 is 14 residues long. V gave up 7 bases and J gave up 4 bases, with 13 bases separating them. This CDR3 is CASISVRSNEKLFF. The CDR3, as DNA: TGTGCCAGCATATCGGTGAGAAGTAATGAAAAACTGTTTTTT. Supplemented by reference TRBV2 and TRBJ1-4, the full variable domain reads EPEVTQTPSHQVTQMGQEVILRCVPISNHLYFYWYRQILGQKVEFLVSFYNNEISEKSEIFDDQFSVERPDGSNFTLKIRSTKLEDSAMYFCASISVRSNEKLFFGSGTQLSVL.

This clonotype showed up many times. J is TRBJ2-7 and V is TRBV7-2; 8 bases align to TRBD1. Germline trimming cut 1 base from V and 7 bases from J; bases unmatched to any gene: 6. The CDR3 spans 14 residues. Germline V gene lookup returns CDR1 SGHTA and CDR2 FQGNSA. As DNA, the CDR3 is TGTGCCAGCAGCTTAGAGCGGACAGGGCGTGAGCAGTACTTC. The encoded protein is CASSLERTGREQYF.

This clonotype has ten or more counts. The chain carries TRBV6-2 or TRBV6-3 and TRBJ1-4; TRBD1 agrees at 7 bases. The CDR3 consists of 17 residues. The trim removed 6 bases at V and 0 bases at J, leaving 10 bases unmatched. Looked up from germline, CDR1 is MNHEY and CDR2 is SVGEGT. The CDR3 DNA sequence: TGTGCCAGCAGAAAGACAGGGAACTTCGCAACTAATGAAAAACTGTTTTTT. Amino acids: CASRKTGNFATNEKLFF.

The chain couples TRBV20-1 to TRBJ2-2; a possible D gene is TRBD1 (6 bases). CDR1 is DFQATT, CDR2 SNEGSKA, per germline (reference sequence). The CDR3 is 14 amino acids. V lost 3 bases and J lost 4, with 12 bases in between. The CDR3, as DNA: TGCAGTGCTAGGACCCGAGGGGGCACCGGGGAGCTGTTTTTT. It specifies CSARTRGGTGELFF.